This TCR beta chain was identified in a study of response to subunit inactivated influenza vaccine. General study findings and limits: The authors offered the suggestion that each seasonal influenza vaccination recruits few new T cells.

One entry per CDR3 protein results from TCRdb running MiXCR on the RT-PCR reads. The data show 170,000 or so distinct CDR3 sequences, with around 11% seen just once and under 40% held by the top ten. The table lists this clonotype with a few counts. Its target is not known. The V end lost 7 bases, the J end lost 5 bases, and 21 bases lay between the germline ends. There are 15 residues in the CDR3. The germline gives CDR1 MDHEN, CDR2 SYDVKM. Sequenced here: CD8+ T cells sorted from PBMCs, sampled 23 months after vaccination. The chain is built from TRBV28 and TRBJ2-7, with D possibly being TRBD2 (5 bases). This sequence originates from a man in his fifties or sixties who received an inactivated influenza vaccine. Written as DNA, the CDR3 is TGTGCCAGCAACCGACCAGAGGGCATGCGGAACGAGCAGTACTTC. It codes for CASNRPEGMRNEQYF.